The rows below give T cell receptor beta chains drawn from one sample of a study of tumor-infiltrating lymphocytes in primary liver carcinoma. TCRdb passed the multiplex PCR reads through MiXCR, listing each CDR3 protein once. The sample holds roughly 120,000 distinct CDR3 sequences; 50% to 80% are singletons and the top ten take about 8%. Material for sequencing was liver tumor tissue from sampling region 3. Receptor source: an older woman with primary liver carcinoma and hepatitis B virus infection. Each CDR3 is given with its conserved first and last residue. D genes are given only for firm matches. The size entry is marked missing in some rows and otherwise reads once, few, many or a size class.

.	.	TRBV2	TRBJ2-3	CATRGAADTHYF	TGTGCCACAAGGGGGGCCGCGGATACACACTATTTT
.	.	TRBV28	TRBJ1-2	CTSSLARGGYIF	TGTACCAGCAGTTTAGCCCGAGGTGGCTACATCTTC
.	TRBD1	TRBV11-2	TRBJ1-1	CASSRWDRANTEAFF	TGTGCCAGCAGCCGATGGGACAGAGCGAACACTGAAGCTTTCTTT
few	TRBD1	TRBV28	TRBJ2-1	CASLEGAAYYNEQFF	TGTGCCAGCCTCGAGGGGGCCGCCTACTACAATGAGCAGTTCTTC
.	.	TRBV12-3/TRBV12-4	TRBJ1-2	CASSLARNYEHTF	TGTGCCAGCAGTTTAGCGCGGAACTATGAACACACCTTC
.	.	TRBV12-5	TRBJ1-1	CGSGAGTVNTVAFF	TGTGGTAGTGGTGCCGGGACCGTGAACACTGTAGCTTTCTTT
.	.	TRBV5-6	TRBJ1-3	CVSSLRQEAFGNTTYF	TGTGTCAGCAGCTTGAGGCAGGAGGCATTCGGAAACACCACATATTTT
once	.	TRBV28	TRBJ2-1	CASSLKNEQFF	TGTGCCAGCAGTCTAAAGAATGAGCAGTTCTTC
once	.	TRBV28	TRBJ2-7	CASTLPGKMFYEQYF	TGTGCCAGCACCTTACCGGGAAAGATGTTTTATGAGCAGTACTTC
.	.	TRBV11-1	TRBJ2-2	CASRQSPDIGELFF	TGTGCCAGCAGACAGAGCCCTGACATCGGGGAGCTGTTTTTT
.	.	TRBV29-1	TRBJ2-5	CGVEVKCGTQYF	TGCGGCGTTGAAGTAAAGTGTGGGACCCAGTACTTC
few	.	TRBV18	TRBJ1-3	CASSPIGGAGSGNTIYF	TGTGCCAGCTCACCAATCGGCGGGGCTGGCTCTGGAAACACCATATATTTT
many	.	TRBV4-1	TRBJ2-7	CASSQDKFPPGRTEQYF	TGCGCCAGCAGCCAAGATAAGTTTCCGCCCGGGAGAACCGAGCAGTACTTC
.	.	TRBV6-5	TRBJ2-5	CASSPMRYDGETQYF	TGCGCCAGCAGTCCCATGAGGTACGATGGAGAGACCCAGTACTTC
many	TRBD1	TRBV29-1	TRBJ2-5	CSAAGTVKETQYF	TGCAGCGCCGCCGGGACAGTCAAAGAGACCCAGTACTTC
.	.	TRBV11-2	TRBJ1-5	CASSYRPGQPQHF	TGTGCTAGCAGCTACAGACCGGGACAGCCCCAGCATTTT
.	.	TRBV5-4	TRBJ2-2	CASSTTQVSTGELFF	TGTGCCAGCAGCACTACACAGGTGAGCACCGGGGAGCTGTTTTTT
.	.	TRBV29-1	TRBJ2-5	CSAYAGFQETKYF	TGCAGCGCGTATGCGGGATTTCAAGAGACCAAGTACTTC
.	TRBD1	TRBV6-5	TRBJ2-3	CACRPGQGGTYSTDTQYF	TGTGCCTGCAGACCCGGACAGGGCGGGACCTATAGCACAGATACGCAGTATTTT
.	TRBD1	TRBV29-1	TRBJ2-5	CSVGSGTGGSETQYF	TGCAGCGTTGGGTCTGGGACAGGGGGCTCGGAGACCCAGTACTTC
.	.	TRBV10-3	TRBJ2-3	CAVGGQENQSQYF	TGTGCCGTTGGGGGGCAGGAGAATCAGTCCCAGTATTTT
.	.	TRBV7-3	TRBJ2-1	CASNLSSQGEQFF	TGTGCCAGCAACTTAAGTTCTCAGGGTGAGCAGTTCTTC
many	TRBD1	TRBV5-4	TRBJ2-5	CASSPGTDPAQETQYF	TGTGCCAGCAGTCCCGGGACAGACCCCGCACAAGAGACCCAGTACTTC
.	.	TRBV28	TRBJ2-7	CATGRDWSSYAQYF	TGTGCCACTGGGCGGGACTGGAGCTCCTACGCGCAGTACTTC
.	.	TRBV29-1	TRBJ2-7	CSIRPYPSPYEQYF	TGCAGCATTAGGCCCTATCCGAGCCCCTACGAGCAGTACTTC
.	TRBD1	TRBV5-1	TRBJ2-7	CASSLPGRGQFSYEQYF	TGCGCCAGCAGCCTCCCGGGCAGGGGGCAGTTCTCCTACGAGCAGTACTTC
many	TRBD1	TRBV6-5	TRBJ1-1	CASSSRGLNTEAFF	TGTGCCAGCAGTTCCAGGGGGCTGAACACTGAAGCTTTCTTT
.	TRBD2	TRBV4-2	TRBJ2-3	CASCPSGLAGVNTQYF	TGTGCCAGCTGCCCCTCCGGGCTAGCGGGAGTGAATACGCAGTATTTT
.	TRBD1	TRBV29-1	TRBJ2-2	CSIIQGLNTGELFF	TGCAGCATTATACAGGGGCTAAACACCGGGGAGCTGTTTTTT
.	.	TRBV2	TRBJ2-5	CASTQSETQYF	TGTGCCAGCACCCAGTCCGAGACCCAGTACTTC
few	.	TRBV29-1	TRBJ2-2	CSALTASNTGGLFF	TGCAGTGCCCTAACCGCCTCGAACACCGGGGGGCTGTTTTTT
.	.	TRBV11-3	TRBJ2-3	CVSSLGRHTADTQYF	TGTGTCAGCAGCTTAGGTCGACATACTGCAGATACGCAGTATTTT
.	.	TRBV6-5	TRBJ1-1	CASRTVAGHTEAFF	TGTGCCAGTAGAACCGTGGCAGGTCATACTGAAGCTTTCTTT
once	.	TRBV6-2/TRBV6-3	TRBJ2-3	CASSYADVLTQCF	TGTGCCAGCAGTTACGCTGACGTGCTTACGCAGTGTTTT
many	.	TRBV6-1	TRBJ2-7	CASSEPPGHEQYF	TGTGCCAGCAGTGAACCCCCGGGACACGAGCAGTACTTC
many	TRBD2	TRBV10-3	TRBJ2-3	CAIGTSGRAWDTQYF	TGTGCCATCGGGACTAGCGGGAGGGCCTGGGATACGCAGTATTTT